This T cell receptor (beta chain) is from a study of cytomegalovirus exposure and HLA in healthy donors. Turning to the study itself: There were 75 million to 95 million unique TCRs (from HLA-typed donors) in an early data release.

Notes on the study in general: When analyzed later, a missense DCLRE1C variant was found to be linked to TCR beta V- and J-gene trimming. Earlier analysis yielded a pattern in which most TCR beta V segments were productive about 90% or about 30% of the time. It is likely that the observed cluster of highly shared sequence variants was a sequencing artifact.

Note on this clone: Its specificity is not known. The sample carries other DNA sequences with the same CDR3.

60 Vbeta and 13 Jbeta primers were used in PCR. TCRdb's table, derived via immunoSEQ multiplex PCR, lists solely in-frame clones and lacks some. The sample contains 95,000 to 150,000 clones, roughly four fifths of which appear only once. Trimming took off 11 bases at V and 6 bases at J, with 14 bases between the two ends. The V gene's germline CDR1 is MDHEN and CDR2 SYDVKM. This CDR3 contains 12 residues. The V gene is TRBV28, the J gene TRBJ1-5; D is possibly TRBD1 (5 bases). The clonotype originates from a middle-aged woman in good health and CMV-seronegative. Sequenced: PBMCs. The CDR3 is CAGGWRRQPQHF. The CDR3 coding sequence is TGTGCCGGGGGGTGGCGCCGTCAGCCCCAGCATTTT. Combining the CDR3 with reference TRBV28 and TRBJ1-5 gives the whole variable domain DVKVTQSSRYLVKRTGEKVFLECVQDMDHENMFWYRQDPGLGLRLIYFSYDVKMKEKGDIPEGYSVSREKKERFSLILESASTNQTSMYLCAGGWRRQPQHFGDGTRLSIL.